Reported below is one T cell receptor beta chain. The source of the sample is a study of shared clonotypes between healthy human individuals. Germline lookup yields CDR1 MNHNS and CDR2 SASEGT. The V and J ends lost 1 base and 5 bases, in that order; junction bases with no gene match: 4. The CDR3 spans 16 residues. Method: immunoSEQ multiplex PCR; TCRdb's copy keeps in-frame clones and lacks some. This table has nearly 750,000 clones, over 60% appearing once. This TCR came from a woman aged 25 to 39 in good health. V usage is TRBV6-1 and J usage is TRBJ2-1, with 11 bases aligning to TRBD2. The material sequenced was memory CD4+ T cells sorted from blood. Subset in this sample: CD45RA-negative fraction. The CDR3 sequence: CASSEGLAGGHNEQFF. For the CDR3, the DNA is TGTGCCAGCAGTGAAGGCCTAGCGGGAGGCCACAATGAGCAGTTCTTC.